This T cell receptor beta chain came from a study of CD8+ T cells in alopecia areata. Study-wide findings and caveats: TCRs were shared less clearly across patients than in mice, possibly for HLA-related reasons. Researchers report lesional scalp, most notably alopecia totalis/universalis, outstripped normal scalp in clonality.

This clone appeared a few times. What it binds is unknown. Reverse transcribed after extraction, RNA yielded cDNA as the sequencing template. Sequenced by immunoSEQ multiplex PCR; TCRdb stores in-frame clones only, minus some. The sample includes roughly 120,000 clones, about two fifths of them seen just once. Trimming removed 5 bases at V and 7 bases at J, with 11 bases between. Germline assignment: CDR1 SNHLY and CDR2 FYNNEI. This CDR3 contains 13 residues. Sampling of alopecia areata patients yielded lesional scalp punch biopsies as well as peripheral blood. The TCR sequence derives from a human donor with alopecia areata. The sample comprised CD4+ T cells sorted from blood. The V and J genes are TRBV2 and TRBJ2-2; either TRBD1 or TRBD2 may fit D (5 bases each). CDR3 nucleotides: TGTGCCAGCAGTCGAGAGGGGATCGGGGAGCTGTTTTTT. Translation gives CASSREGIGELFF.